A single sample is the source of the 9 T cell receptor beta chains below, sequenced in a study of T cells in Graves' hyperthyroidism and ophthalmopathy. Researchers took RNA transcripts and amplified the TCR beta CDR3 regions from them. An initial round of RT-PCR targeting the TCR CDR3 relied on the HTBI primer set. TCRdb independently ran MiXCR on the multiplex PCR reads; one entry per CDR3 protein. The table records some 370,000 distinct CDR3 sequences, 17% of them present only once. Material for sequencing was blood. These receptors were collected from a woman in her thirties with Graves' hyperthyroidism that later progressed to Graves' ophthalmopathy.

In DNA, the CDR3 is TGTGCCATCCTCGCTTGGGACTGGGGCTATGGCTACACCTTC. Protein: CAILAWDWGYGYTF. V gene TRBV2 combines with J gene TRBJ1-2, with a weak D call TRBD1 (5 bases). Germline CDR1 is SNHLY and CDR2 is FYNNEI. The CDR3 sequence is 14 residues long. V lost 10 bases and J lost 4, with 19 bases in between.

This rearrangement joins TRBV4-1 to TRBJ2-7; 16 positions agree with TRBD2. The CDR3 contains 16 residues. Trimming removed 4 bases from V and 4 bases from J; junction bases left unmatched: 4. Germline V gives CDR1 MGHRA, CDR2 YSYEKL. The CDR3 region is CASSRGTSGRGYEQYF. In DNA, the CDR3 is TGCGCCAGCAGCCGGGGGACTAGCGGGAGGGGATACGAGCAGTACTTC.

This clonotype was counted only a few times. The genes are TRBV28 and TRBJ1-5, with a tentative D call TRBD1 (6 bases). Trimming removed 2 bases at V and 6 bases at J, with 11 bases between. The germline V gene has CDR1 MDHEN and CDR2 SYDVKM. The CDR3 contains 14 residues. CDR3 nucleotide sequence: TGTGCCAGCAGTTTAACGGGGGCACGTCAGCCCCAGCATTTT. Amino acids: CASSLTGARQPQHF.

About this clonotype: One end of the junction does not line up with germline, which may come from a read error. The chain recombines TRBV7-2 with TRBJ2-7; D gene ambiguous. The CDR3 length is 13 residues. Germline CDR1 and CDR2: SGHTA and FQGNSA. CDR3 in amino acids: CASSSAPSDEQYF. CDR3 nucleotide sequence: TGTGCCAGCAGCTCAGCTCCCTCCGACGAGCAGTACTTC.

This clonotype has more than one count but fewer than ten. The chain has TRBV4-1 and TRBJ1-5, with a weak D call TRBD1 (6 bases). Germline V gene lookup returns CDR1 MGHRA and CDR2 YSYEKL. The CDR3 runs 16 residues. Between the trimmed V and J ends, which lost 4 bases and 4 bases, there was a span of 17 bases. The CDR3 bases are TGCGCCAGCAGCCGTACCTACATAGACAGGAATCAGCCCCAGCATTTT. This translates into CASSRTYIDRNQPQHF.

This clonotype was recorded many times. This rearrangement joins TRBV6-1 to TRBJ1-5; D uncertain. V shed 8 bases and J shed 7 bases, with 21 bases lying between them. CDR1 is MNHNS, CDR2 SASEGT, per germline. This CDR3 comprises 15 residues. CDR3 DNA: TGTGCCAGCCGTAAATATCCACCGGACGAGCAGCCCCAGCATTTT. Its translation: CASRKYPPDEQPQHF.

This clonotype was observed a handful of times. The V and J genes are TRBV7-9 and TRBJ1-5, with D hard to call. The CDR3 sequence is 16 residues long. Looked up from germline, CDR1 is SEHNR and CDR2 is FQNEAQ (reference sequence). The V gene lost 1 base and the J gene lost 0 bases, with 10 bases spanning the gap. In nucleotides, the CDR3 is TGTGCCAGCAGCTTAGGTGTAACGATTAGCAATCAGCCCCAGCATTTT. This translates into CASSLGVTISNQPQHF.

This clonotype has at least ten counts. The chain has TRBV5-8 and TRBJ1-1, with D maybe TRBD1 (5 bases). V gave up 0 bases and J gave up 10 bases, with 13 bases separating them. There are 13 residues in the CDR3. From germline, CDR1 is SGHTS and CDR2 YDEGEE. Written as DNA, the CDR3 is TGTGCCAGCAGCTTGGATGGACACGCCTCAGCTTTCTTT. Translation: CASSLDGHASAFF.

As to this clonotype: A read error may produce the germline difference seen at one junction end. The chain carries TRBV7-9 and TRBJ2-3; 10 bases align to TRBD1. Germline CDR1 SEHNR, CDR2 FQNEAQ (reference sequence). The length of the CDR3 is 16 residues. The CDR3 coding sequence is TGTGCCCGCAGCTCCGGGACAGGGGAGGTCACAGATACGCAGTATTTT. Translation: CARSSGTGEVTDTQYF.